This entry describes one TCR beta chain. The V gene end was trimmed by 1 base and the J gene end by 0 bases; junction bases not matched to a gene: 5. This CDR3 is 16 amino acids long. CDR1 is SGHRS, CDR2 YFSETQ, per germline. As originally analysed: Reference gene primer amplification gave estimated nucleated cell counts. The method was immunoSEQ multiplex PCR; TCRdb's version includes in-frame clones alone and lacks a portion of them. V and J calls and clone size are given by that table; D and trimming were obtained from the DNA. The sample includes around 46,000 clones, 80% to 85% seen only once; the top ten take roughly 55%. This entry is derived from a study of blood T cell repertoires in COVID-19. As for the study in general: Samples taken during acute and convalescent COVID-19 were collected in the United States, Italy and Spain. Sources were T cells, B-cell-depleted T cells, or PBMCs; the material itself was cDNA or gDNA.

The sequence derives from a man aged 65 to 79 with acute or convalescent COVID-19. Specimen: peripheral blood. The chain couples TRBV5-1 to TRBJ2-3, with 7 bases identical to TRBD1. The CDR3 bases are TGCGCCAGCAGCTTGACCGGGACAGCTAGCACAGATACGCAGTATTTT. Translated: CASSLTGTASTDTQYF.